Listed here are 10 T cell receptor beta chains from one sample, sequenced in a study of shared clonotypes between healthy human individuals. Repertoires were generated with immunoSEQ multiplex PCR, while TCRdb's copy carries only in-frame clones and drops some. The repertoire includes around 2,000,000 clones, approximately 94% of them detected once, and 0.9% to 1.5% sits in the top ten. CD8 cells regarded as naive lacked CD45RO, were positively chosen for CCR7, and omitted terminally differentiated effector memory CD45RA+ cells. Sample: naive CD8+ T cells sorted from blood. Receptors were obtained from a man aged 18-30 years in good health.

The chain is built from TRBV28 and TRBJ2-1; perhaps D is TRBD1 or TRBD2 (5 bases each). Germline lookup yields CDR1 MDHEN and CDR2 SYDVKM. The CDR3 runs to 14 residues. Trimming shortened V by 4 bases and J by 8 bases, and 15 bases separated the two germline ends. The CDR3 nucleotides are TGTGCCAGCAGTTACGGACTGGGGGACGATGAGCAGTTCTTC. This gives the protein CASSYGLGDDEQFF.

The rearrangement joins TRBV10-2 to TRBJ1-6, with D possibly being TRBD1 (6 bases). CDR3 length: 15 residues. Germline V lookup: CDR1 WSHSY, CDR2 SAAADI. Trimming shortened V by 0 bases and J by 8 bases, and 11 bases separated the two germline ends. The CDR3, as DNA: TGCGCCAGCAGTGAGTCAGCAGGGGATCATTCACCCCTCCACTTT. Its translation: CASSESAGDHSPLHF.

Here the CDR3 DNA reads TGCGCCAGCAGCCAAGAATCCGGTCAAACCTACGAGCAGTACTTC. Protein product: CASSQESGQTYEQYF. V is TRBV4-1 and J is TRBJ2-7; D remains unclear. The V and J ends lost 0 bases and 2 bases respectively, with 11 bases between them. Germline V gives CDR1 MGHRA, CDR2 YSYEKL. The CDR3 length is 15 residues.

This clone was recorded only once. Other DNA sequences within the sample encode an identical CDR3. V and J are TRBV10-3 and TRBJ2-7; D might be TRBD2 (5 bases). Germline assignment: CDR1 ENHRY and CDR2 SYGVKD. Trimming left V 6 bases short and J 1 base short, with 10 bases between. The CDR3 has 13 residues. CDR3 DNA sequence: TGTGCCATCAGGGGAGCTGATTCCTACGAGCAGTACTTC. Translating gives CAIRGADSYEQYF.

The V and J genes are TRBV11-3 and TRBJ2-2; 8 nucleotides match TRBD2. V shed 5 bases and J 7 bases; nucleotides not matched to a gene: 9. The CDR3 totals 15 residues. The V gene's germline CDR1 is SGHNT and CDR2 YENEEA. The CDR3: CASSRLGGAIGELFF. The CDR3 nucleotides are TGTGCCAGCAGCCGTCTCGGGGGGGCCATCGGGGAGCTGTTTTTT.

This chain's CDR3 is CASRWALEGEQYF. DNA for the CDR3: TGTGCCAGTCGCTGGGCTTTGGAGGGCGAGCAGTACTTC. The chain employs TRBV6-5 and TRBJ2-7; D is perhaps TRBD2 (6 bases). CDR3 length: 13 amino acids. Germline-derived CDR1 and CDR2 are MNHEY and SVGAGI. With 9 bases removed from V and 6 bases from J, the gap between germline ends came to 18 bases.

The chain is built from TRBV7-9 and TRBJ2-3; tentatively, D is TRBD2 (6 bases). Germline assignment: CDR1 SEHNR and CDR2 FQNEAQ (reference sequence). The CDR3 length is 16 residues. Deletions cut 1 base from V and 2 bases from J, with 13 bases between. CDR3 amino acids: CASSLVAAGLTDTQYF. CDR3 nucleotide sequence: TGTGCCAGCAGCTTAGTGGCCGCGGGGCTCACAGATACGCAGTATTTT.

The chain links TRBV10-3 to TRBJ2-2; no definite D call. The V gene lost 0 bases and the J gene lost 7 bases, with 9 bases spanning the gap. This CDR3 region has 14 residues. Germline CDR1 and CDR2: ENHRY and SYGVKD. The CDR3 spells CAISESPPHGELFF. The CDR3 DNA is TGTGCCATCAGTGAGTCTCCCCCTCACGGGGAGCTGTTTTTT.

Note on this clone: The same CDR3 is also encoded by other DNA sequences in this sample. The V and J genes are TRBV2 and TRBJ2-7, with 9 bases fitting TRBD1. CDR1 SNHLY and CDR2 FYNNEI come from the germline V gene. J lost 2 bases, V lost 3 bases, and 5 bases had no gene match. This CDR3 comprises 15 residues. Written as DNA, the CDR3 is TGTGCCAGCAGTGATCCTGGGACAGGGACCTACGAGCAGTACTTC. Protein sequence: CASSDPGTGTYEQYF.

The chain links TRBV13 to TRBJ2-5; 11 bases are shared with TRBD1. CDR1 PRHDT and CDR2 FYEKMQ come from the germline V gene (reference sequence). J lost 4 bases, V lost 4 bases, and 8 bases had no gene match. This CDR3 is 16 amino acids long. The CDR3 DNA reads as TGTGCCAGCAGCTGGGCAGGGACAGGGGGTGGAGAGACCCAGTACTTC. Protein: CASSWAGTGGGETQYF.